This T cell receptor beta chain was recovered during a study of liver allograft versus peripheral blood T cells (TCRdb year 2020). About the investigation overall: The study compared T cell receptor repertoires found within transplanted livers against repertoires in the peripheral blood of liver transplant recipients.

By its share of the sample, this clonotype is medium-sized (0.01 to 0.1%). The antigen it binds to is not known. The sample holds no much larger clone one base away, and base qualities are not on file. Points the paper makes about the study in general: According to the report, the T cell receptor repertoires detected in peripheral blood were different from the repertoires found inside liver allografts.

Data came from an Illumina MiSeq. TCRdb trimmed public reads at Q25 via fastp, called clones via MiXCR and kept in-frame beta chains. Rows are combined by CDR3 protein, so each entry shows the most common genes and DNA. Across this sample there are 1,200 or so distinct CDR3 sequences, with 13% seen only once. The ten top clones hold 8% of the sample. Relative to germline, V is 4 bases shorter and J is 5 bases shorter, with 15 bases between their ends. Sequences SGHNT (CDR1) and YYREEE (CDR2) are obtained from the germline V gene (reference sequence). CDR3 length: 14 amino acids, cysteine to phenylalanine. Here the CDR3 DNA is all that survives: 42 bases in frame from base 1.

In this chain, TRBV5-4 is recombined with TRBJ1-1; TRBD1 is perhaps the D gene, given 6 matching bases. This TCR derives from a human patient who had a liver transplant. Where a transplant has occurred, the graft donor may have supplied some of the T cells. The encoded CDR3 is CASSPDRLKTEAFF. The base sequence is TGTGCCAGCAGCCCCGACAGGTTAAAGACTGAAGCTTTCTTT.